One sample yielded the 14 T cell receptor beta chains listed below, sequenced in a study of T-cell memory formation after mild COVID-19. TCRdb re-analysed the 5' RACE reads in MiXCR, keeping a single row per CDR3 protein. The top ten hold approximately 12% of the sample, which has about 540,000 distinct CDR3 sequences, 20% seen once. The sample was PBMCs or a T cell subset sorted from them (not recorded which). All receptors come from an adult woman who had mild COVID-19 (a few samples of this study predate the infection). Cell type and time point are not known.

This chain links TRBV14 with TRBJ2-1; 14 bases match TRBD2. This CDR3 has 17 amino acids. From germline, CDR1 is SGHDN and CDR2 FVKESK. J gave up 7 bases and V 3 bases, and 8 bases lay outside the gene matches. CDR3 nucleotide sequence: TGTGCCAGCAGCCACTTAAGCCGACTAGCGGGAGGGAATGAGCAGTTCTTC. Amino acids: CASSHLSRLAGGNEQFF.

In regard to this clonotype: A much more abundant neighbour one base away suggests this may be a read error. V is TRBV7-9 and J is TRBJ2-3, with 10 bases that match TRBD2. The trim removed 2 bases at V and 1 base at J, leaving 3 bases unmatched. Germline V gene data show CDR1 as SEHNR and CDR2 as FQNEAQ (reference sequence). The CDR3 is made up of 16 amino acids. The CDR3 nucleotides are TGTGCCAGCAGCTTAAATCTAGCGGGGGGCACAGATACGCAGTATTTT. Encoded protein: CASSLNLAGGTDTQYF.

The gene calls are TRBV18 and TRBJ2-1, with D uncertain. Germline V CDR1 and CDR2: KGHSH, LQKENI. V dropped 3 bases and J dropped 0 bases, with 9 bases sitting between them. The CDR3 totals 15 residues. The CDR3: CASSPQVYSYNEQFF. CDR3 in DNA: TGTGCCAGCTCACCTCAGGTGTACTCCTACAATGAGCAGTTCTTC.

The rearrangement joins TRBV6-5 to TRBJ1-6; D is possibly TRBD1 (5 bases). V lost 8 bases to trimming and J lost 6 bases, with 14 bases between them. The germline gives CDR1 MNHEY, CDR2 SVGAGI. The CDR3 sequence is 14 residues long. CDR3 amino acids: CASRPGLGNSPLHF. CDR3 bases: TGTGCCAGCCGTCCAGGGTTGGGTAATTCACCCCTCCACTTT.

The chain has TRBV12-3 or TRBV12-4 and TRBJ1-1; D may be TRBD1 (5 bases). The CDR3 sequence is 14 residues long. V gave up 7 bases and J gave up 1 base, with 13 bases separating them. CDR3 loop: CASTRGGTNTEAFF. The DNA for the CDR3 is TGTGCCAGCACCCGGGGGGGGACGAACACTGAAGCTTTCTTT.

This clonotype came up a few times. The chain uses TRBV5-1 and TRBJ2-3, with D possibly being TRBD1 or TRBD2 (6 bases each). There are 14 residues in the CDR3. The germline V gene encodes CDR1 SGHRS and CDR2 YFSETQ. V lost 4 bases, J lost 2 bases, and 11 bases lay in between. The CDR3 protein is CASSKGGYTDTQYF. DNA for the CDR3: TGCGCCAGCAGCAAAGGGGGGTACACAGATACGCAGTATTTT.

This clonotype was recorded a few times. This chain connects TRBV7-9 to TRBJ2-3; D remains ambiguous. The V end was cut by 5 bases, the J end by 0 bases, with 18 bases between. The V gene's germline CDR1 is SEHNR and CDR2 FQNEAQ (reference sequence). The CDR3 is 17 residues long. As DNA, the CDR3 is TGTGCCAGCAGCCCGCTACCTCTGGGGTCTAGCACAGATACGCAGTATTTT. The encoded protein is CASSPLPLGSSTDTQYF.

This clonotype was detected a few times. The CDR3 is CASSQAGGTPYEQYF. CDR3 coding DNA: TGTGCCAGCAGCCAAGCGGGGGGGACTCCCTACGAGCAGTACTTC. This chain joins TRBV3-1 and TRBJ2-7; 8 positions agree with TRBD2. V shed 1 base and J 2 bases; nucleotides not matched to a gene: 4. Per the germline V gene, CDR1 is LGHDT and CDR2 is YNNKEL (reference sequence). This CDR3 is 15 amino acids long.

CDR3 in amino acids: CASSTIRGYEQYF. CDR3 bases: TGTGCCAGCAGCACGATTAGGGGCTACGAGCAGTACTTC. The chain is built from TRBV7-2 and TRBJ2-7; D might be TRBD1 (5 bases). CDR1 is SGHTA, CDR2 FQGNSA, per germline. The CDR3 consists of 13 residues. V was pared by 5 bases and J by 3 bases, with 11 bases between.

In this sample, this clonotype turned up a few times. The CDR3 sequence is CSVEGEGGQETQYF. The CDR3 region has the DNA TGCAGCGTTGAAGGGGAAGGGGGCCAAGAGACCCAGTACTTC. This chain joins TRBV29-1 and TRBJ2-5; a possible D gene is TRBD1 (6 bases). Germline CDR1 SQVTM, CDR2 ANQGSEA. The V end was cut by 1 base, the J end by 1 base, with 10 bases between. This CDR3 region has 14 residues.

This rearrangement joins TRBV4-1 to TRBJ2-1; D is undetermined. Germline CDR1 is MGHRA and CDR2 is YSYEKL. Trimming shortened V by 4 bases and J by 5 bases, and 12 bases separated the two germline ends. The CDR3 sequence is 14 residues long. This CDR3 reads CASSPDDWNNEQFF. The CDR3 nucleotides are TGCGCCAGCAGCCCCGACGACTGGAACAATGAGCAGTTCTTC.

The chain employs TRBV6-2 or TRBV6-3 and TRBJ1-1; D unresolved. Germline values: CDR1 MNHEY, CDR2 SVGEGT. With 5 bases removed from V and 6 bases from J, the gap between germline ends came to 19 bases. CDR3 length equals 15 residues. In DNA form, the CDR3 reads TGTGCCAGCAGTCCTATTCCGACCCGACCCGCTGAAGCTTTCTTT. It is translated as CASSPIPTRPAEAFF.

In this sample, this clonotype turned up a few times. This chain joins TRBV11-3 and TRBJ2-3, with 9 bases that match TRBD1. V was clipped by 5 bases and J by 1 base; unmatched bases: 10. Germline V gene lookup returns CDR1 SGHNT and CDR2 YENEEA. This CDR3 is built from 17 residues. The CDR3 loop reads CASSRLSRDRGTDTQYF. In nucleotides, the CDR3 is TGTGCCAGCAGCCGGTTATCCCGGGACAGGGGCACAGATACGCAGTATTTT.

Notes on this clonotype: Germline is not matched at one junction end, which may reflect a read error. This chain connects TRBV12-5 to TRBJ2-1, with TRBD2 as a possible D gene (6 bases). Germline CDR1 and CDR2: LGHNT and FRNRAP. This CDR3 has 13 amino acids. CDR3 loop: CASGLSTGTSRVF. The CDR3 DNA is TGTGCTAGTGGTTTGTCAACCGGGACTTCTCGTGTCTTC.